A single TCR beta chain is shown here with its context. As yet, its antigen is unknown. The entry originates in a study of cytomegalovirus exposure and HLA in healthy donors. Study-wide context: Assignment to the Caucasian-associated ancestry cluster applied to less than 85% of the roughly 410 genotyped donors. Study observations and caveats: Later on, an analysis tied under 20,000 TCR beta sequences to HLA alleles at 0.05 false discovery rate. There were 160 or so TCR beta chains listed as cytomegalovirus-associated.

CDR1 SNHLY and CDR2 FYNNEI come from the germline V gene. CDR3 length: 14 amino acids. Unmatched junction bases numbered 4, after V lost 4 bases and J lost 3 bases. A multiplex PCR was run with 60 Vbeta primers and 13 Jbeta primers. Per the study methods: The authors later counted 70 million to 80 million unique TCR beta chains, roughly 10 million of them shared. Generated by immunoSEQ multiplex PCR, the TCRdb table keeps only in-frame clones and is missing some. V and J calls plus clone size are reproduced from that table; the DNA served to infer D and trimming. This sample has tens of thousands of clones, with about 79% found just once.

The source is a male donor in good health and CMV-seropositive. The rearrangement uses TRBV2 and TRBJ1-2, with 8 positions matching TRBD1. Sequencing was carried out using PBMCs. In DNA, the CDR3 is TGTGCCAGCAGTGGAGGACAGGGCGACTATGGCTACACCTTC. Translation gives CASSGGQGDYGYTF. Together with reference TRBV2 and TRBJ1-2, the CDR3 gives the full variable domain: EPEVTQTPSHQVTQMGQEVILRCVPISNHLYFYWYRQILGQKVEFLVSFYNNEISEKSEIFDDQFSVERPDGSNFTLKIRSTKLEDSAMYFCASSGGQGDYGYTFGSGTRLTVV.